This section outlines one TCR beta chain sequence together with its context. Its target is not known. The V end was cut by 6 bases, the J end by 1 base, with 15 bases between. Germline V CDR1 and CDR2: LGHNT, FRNRAP. The CDR3 spans 16 residues. The sample comes from a study of beta chain features in type 1 diabetes. Investigators reverse transcribed all isolated RNA, so they sequenced expressed TCRB transcripts. Libraries were prepared by immunoSEQ multiplex PCR; TCRdb keeps only in-frame clonotypes and omits some of them. In the table there are 550,000 to 850,000 clones, around 15% of which are singletons. Study-wide points: Researchers reported that naive, central memory and Treg TCRB repertoires appeared more similar in patients than in healthy donors. VDJ junctions from patients with type 1 diabetes contained fewer insertions and more deletions. All four CD4+ subsets from Type 1 diabetes patients carried moderately but significantly shorter TCRB CDR3s.

Sequenced sample: naive CD4+ T cells from blood. The chain joins TRBV12-5 to TRBJ2-2, with D possibly matching TRBD2 (6 bases). The TCR sequence derives from a man aged 18 to 30 with type 1 diabetes. The CDR3 loop reads CASGLGRQLNTGELFF. For the CDR3, the DNA is TGTGCTAGTGGCCTAGGGAGGCAGTTGAACACCGGGGAGCTGTTTTTT.